This T cell receptor beta chain was sequenced in a study of cytomegalovirus exposure and HLA in healthy donors. Study observations and caveats: Diagnosis of cytomegalovirus status made by the classifier reportedly showed high specificity and sensitivity.

Primers for the PCR totalled 60 Vbeta and 13 Jbeta. Method: immunoSEQ multiplex PCR; TCRdb's copy keeps in-frame clones and lacks some. Among about 96,000 clones listed, approximately 74% were seen once. Notes on this clone: Its antigen is as yet unknown.

Trimming took 4 bases from V and 10 from J, leaving 7 bases between them. The CDR3 consists of 9 residues. The V gene's germline CDR1 is SQVTM and CDR2 ANQGSEA. The TCR was taken from a female donor in good health and CMV-seropositive. V usage is TRBV29-1 and J usage is TRBJ1-1, with no clear D. Sample: PBMCs. DNA of the CDR3: TGCAGCGTTGGAGGGCGAGCTTTCTTT. This encodes CSVGGRAFF.